A selection of T cell receptor beta chains follows, all from one sample in a study of shared clonotypes between healthy human individuals. Profiling relied on immunoSEQ multiplex PCR, and the TCRdb table lists in-frame clones only, not all of them. This sample has around 2,000,000 clones, with about 92% found just once. The sequencing sample was made of naive CD8+ T cells from PBMCs. The receptor source for this set is a young man in good health. Some clones in this sample may be carry-over from other donors' samples. Both conserved end residues are part of each CDR3. A D gene is named only where the DNA matches it firmly. Rows may omit the clone size; those that give it use once, few, many or a size class.

size: -; J: TRBJ2-7; length: 15; D: TRBD1; V: TRBV9; CDR3: CASSAGQGLTYEQYF; DNA: TGTGCCAGCAGCGCGGGACAGGGCCTTACCTACGAGCAGTACTTC
size: -; J: TRBJ1-5; length: 14; D: -; V: TRBV6-1; CDR3: CASRRYRGNQPQHF; DNA: TGTGCCAGCAGAAGATACAGGGGCAATCAGCCCCAGCATTTT
size: -; J: TRBJ2-1; length: 16; D: -; V: TRBV2; CDR3: CASSTPGGSSYNEQFF; DNA: TGTGCCAGCAGCACCCCTGGGGGGAGCTCCTACAATGAGCAGTTCTTC
size: -; J: TRBJ1-3; length: 15; D: -; V: TRBV7-2; CDR3: CASSRRVVGGNTIYF; DNA: TGTGCCAGCAGCCGGCGGGTCGTAGGGGGAAACACCATATATTTT
size: -; J: TRBJ1-1; length: 16; D: TRBD1; V: TRBV27; CDR3: CASSLTGETGNTEAFF; DNA: TGTGCCAGCAGTTTGACAGGGGAAACGGGTAACACTGAAGCTTTCTTT
size: -; J: TRBJ1-2; length: 16; D: -; V: TRBV19; CDR3: CASSIGRIPSNYGYTF; DNA: TGTGCCAGTAGTATCGGACGGATACCCTCTAACTATGGCTACACCTTC
size: -; J: TRBJ2-7; length: 12; D: -; V: TRBV30; CDR3: CAWSEGGYEQYF; DNA: TGTGCCTGGAGTGAAGGGGGCTACGAGCAGTACTTC
size: -; J: TRBJ2-1; length: 12; D: -; V: TRBV7-9; CDR3: CASSLGAREQFF; DNA: TGTGCCAGCAGCTTAGGTGCGAGAGAGCAGTTCTTC
size: -; J: TRBJ2-7; length: 12; D: -; V: TRBV2; CDR3: CATGLRSYEQYF; DNA: TGTGCCACAGGACTCCGCTCCTACGAGCAGTACTTC
size: -; J: TRBJ2-7; length: 16; D: TRBD2; V: TRBV4-3; CDR3: CASSHNLAGASYEQYF; DNA: TGCGCCAGCAGCCACAACCTAGCGGGGGCGTCCTACGAGCAGTACTTC
size: -; J: TRBJ1-2; length: 11; D: -; V: TRBV29-1; CDR3: CSVGTVYGYTF; DNA: TGCAGCGTGGGAACGGTGTATGGCTACACCTTC
size: -; J: TRBJ1-1; length: 13; D: -; V: TRBV28; CDR3: CASRLLQNTEAFF; DNA: TGTGCCAGCAGGCTCTTGCAGAACACTGAAGCTTTCTTT
size: -; J: TRBJ2-1; length: 13; D: -; V: TRBV7-3; CDR3: CASSLGLRNEQFF; DNA: TGTGCCAGCAGCTTAGGACTCCGGAATGAGCAGTTCTTC
size: -; J: TRBJ2-2; length: 14; D: -; V: TRBV11-2; CDR3: CASSLLGNTGELFF; DNA: TGTGCCAGCAGCCTACTAGGGAACACCGGGGAGCTGTTTTTT
size: -; J: TRBJ1-5; length: 16; D: -; V: TRBV4-1; CDR3: CASSQDAFERNQPQHF; DNA: TGCGCCAGCAGCCAAGATGCGTTCGAGCGCAATCAGCCCCAGCATTTT
size: once; J: TRBJ2-7; length: 19; D: TRBD1; V: TRBV7-2; CDR3: CASSEPGQGLAGSSYEQYF; DNA: TGTGCCAGCAGCGAACCGGGACAGGGGTTAGCGGGGTCCTCCTACGAGCAGTACTTC
size: -; J: TRBJ1-1; length: 13; D: -; V: TRBV19; CDR3: CASSILPRAEAFF; DNA: TGTGCCAGTAGCATATTACCGAGAGCTGAAGCTTTCTTT
size: -; J: TRBJ2-2; length: 18; D: -; V: TRBV25-1; CDR3: CASSEIGGAPGGTGELFF; DNA: TGTGCCAGCAGTGAGATAGGGGGCGCCCCCGGGGGCACCGGGGAGCTGTTTTTT
size: -; J: TRBJ2-1; length: 18; D: TRBD2; V: TRBV7-9; CDR3: CASSLGWQISGRFDEQFF; DNA: TGTGCCAGCAGCTTAGGATGGCAAATTAGCGGGAGGTTTGATGAGCAGTTCTTC
size: -; J: TRBJ2-7; length: 14; D: -; V: TRBV11-1; CDR3: CASSLNDGPYEQYF; DNA: TGTGCCAGCAGCTTGAATGACGGCCCCTACGAGCAGTACTTC
size: -; J: TRBJ2-1; length: 13; D: -; V: TRBV11-2; CDR3: CASSSGGYNEQFF; DNA: TGTGCCAGCAGCTCAGGGGGGTACAATGAGCAGTTCTTC
size: -; J: TRBJ2-7; length: 17; D: -; V: TRBV4-1; CDR3: CASSQEPGTIVLNEQYF; DNA: TGCGCCAGCAGCCAAGAGCCAGGGACGATCGTTCTCAACGAGCAGTACTTC
size: once; J: TRBJ1-2; length: 14; D: -; V: TRBV11-2; CDR3: CASSPSPDPLGYTF; DNA: TGTGCCAGCAGCCCCTCCCCGGATCCTTTGGGCTACACCTTC
size: -; J: TRBJ2-7; length: 15; D: TRBD1; V: TRBV7-9; CDR3: CASSARDRGPYEQYF; DNA: TGTGCCAGCAGCGCCCGGGACAGGGGGCCTTACGAGCAGTACTTC
size: -; J: TRBJ2-1; length: 15; D: -; V: TRBV28; CDR3: CASSLVTRHYNEQFF; DNA: TGTGCCAGCAGTTTGGTGACACGTCACTACAATGAGCAGTTCTTC
size: -; J: TRBJ2-7; length: 12; D: TRBD1; V: TRBV29-1; CDR3: CSAWTGSYEQYF; DNA: TGCAGCGCATGGACAGGGTCGTACGAGCAGTACTTC
size: -; J: TRBJ2-7; length: 14; D: TRBD2; V: TRBV5-1; CDR3: CASSLGSGKPGQYF; DNA: TGCGCCAGCAGCTTAGGTAGCGGGAAACCGGGGCAGTACTTC
size: -; J: TRBJ2-3; length: 15; D: TRBD2; V: TRBV30; CDR3: CAWSASGSLTDTQYF; DNA: TGTGCCTGGAGTGCTAGCGGGAGTTTGACAGATACGCAGTATTTT
size: -; J: TRBJ2-5; length: 14; D: -; V: TRBV7-9; CDR3: CASSTRQEGGTQYF; DNA: TGTGCCAGCAGTACCAGACAGGAGGGTGGGACCCAGTACTTC
size: -; J: TRBJ2-3; length: 15; D: TRBD2; V: TRBV10-3; CDR3: CAILTSGSGTDTQYF; DNA: TGTGCCATCCTTACTAGCGGGAGTGGAACAGATACGCAGTATTTT
size: -; J: TRBJ2-2; length: 14; D: -; V: TRBV27; CDR3: CASSSPYRPGELFF; DNA: TGTGCCAGCAGTTCCCCATACAGGCCCGGGGAGCTGTTTTTT
size: -; J: TRBJ2-1; length: 16; D: -; V: TRBV9; CDR3: CASSASLGESLHEQFF; DNA: TGTGCCAGCAGCGCCTCCTTGGGGGAGAGTCTCCATGAGCAGTTCTTC
size: -; J: TRBJ2-1; length: 14; D: -; V: TRBV2; CDR3: CASSIPGDSFEQFF; DNA: TGTGCCAGCAGTATTCCGGGAGATTCGTTTGAGCAGTTCTTC
size: -; J: TRBJ1-1; length: 15; D: TRBD1; V: TRBV4-1; CDR3: CASSLYRGGRTEAFF; DNA: TGCGCCAGCAGCCTATACAGGGGGGGAAGGACTGAAGCTTTCTTT
size: -; J: TRBJ2-1; length: 17; D: TRBD2; V: TRBV4-2; CDR3: CASSHEPIAGEDNEQFF; DNA: TGTGCCAGCAGCCACGAGCCAATAGCGGGAGAGGACAATGAGCAGTTCTTC
size: -; J: TRBJ1-5; length: 14; D: -; V: TRBV27; CDR3: CASSWGGSNQPQHF; DNA: TGTGCCAGCAGTTGGGGCGGGAGCAATCAGCCCCAGCATTTT
size: -; J: TRBJ1-2; length: 14; D: -; V: TRBV5-1; CDR3: CASSPGGSFDGYTF; DNA: TGCGCCAGCAGCCCGGGCGGTAGTTTTGATGGCTACACCTTC
size: -; J: TRBJ1-1; length: 15; D: -; V: TRBV6-1; CDR3: CASFARTTMNTEAFF; DNA: TGTGCCAGCTTTGCCCGGACAACTATGAACACTGAAGCTTTCTTT
size: -; J: TRBJ1-1; length: 11; D: -; V: TRBV2; CDR3: CASSEGYVAFF; DNA: TGTGCCAGCAGTGAGGGATACGTAGCTTTCTTT
size: -; J: TRBJ1-1; length: 15; D: TRBD1; V: TRBV5-4; CDR3: CASSSNRGPGTEAFF; DNA: TGTGCCAGCAGCTCAAACAGGGGGCCAGGCACTGAAGCTTTCTTT
size: -; J: TRBJ1-6; length: 15; D: TRBD1; V: TRBV5-6; CDR3: CASSQTGTGVSPLHF; DNA: TGTGCCAGCAGCCAAACCGGGACAGGGGTTTCACCCCTCCACTTT
size: once; J: TRBJ2-1; length: 18; D: TRBD2; V: TRBV11-2; CDR3: CASSLEVRTSGRMDEQFF; DNA: TGTGCCAGCAGCTTAGAAGTACGGACTAGCGGGAGAATGGATGAGCAGTTCTTC
size: -; J: TRBJ2-1; length: 16; D: TRBD1; V: TRBV10-2; CDR3: CASSESGGQGNNEQFF; DNA: TGCGCCAGCAGTGAGTCGGGGGGACAGGGAAACAATGAGCAGTTCTTC
size: -; J: TRBJ2-1; length: 15; D: -; V: TRBV25-1; CDR3: CASSEYQALYNEQFF; DNA: TGTGCCAGCAGTGAATACCAGGCCCTATACAATGAGCAGTTCTTC
size: -; J: TRBJ1-3; length: 17; D: TRBD1; V: TRBV27; CDR3: CASSLGTGLISGNTIYF; DNA: TGTGCCAGCAGTTTAGGGACAGGCCTTATCTCTGGAAACACCATATATTTT
size: -; J: TRBJ2-7; length: 14; D: TRBD1; V: TRBV7-9; CDR3: CASSRFDRADEQYF; DNA: TGTGCCAGCAGCAGATTCGACAGGGCAGACGAGCAGTACTTC
size: -; J: TRBJ2-1; length: 15; D: TRBD2; V: TRBV6-5; CDR3: CASIPLAGVYNEQFF; DNA: TGTGCCAGCATCCCCCTAGCGGGAGTCTACAATGAGCAGTTCTTC
size: once; J: TRBJ2-2; length: 12; D: -; V: TRBV5-6; CDR3: CASSLPTGELFF; DNA: TGTGCCAGCAGCTTGCCGACCGGGGAGCTGTTTTTT
size: -; J: TRBJ2-2; length: 15; D: -; V: TRBV9; CDR3: CASSPGWGDTGELFF; DNA: TGTGCCAGCAGCCCAGGGTGGGGGGACACCGGGGAGCTGTTTTTT